Sequencing of this T cell receptor (beta chain) was carried out in a study of post-analysis software for immune sequencing data. Study summary: Included among the disease courses, which were recorded for the cohort, were relapsing-remitting, secondary progressive and progressive-relapsing multiple sclerosis. Findings and caveats of the study: Versus controls, multiple sclerosis patients showed significantly lower diversity (normalized Chao1). Strong co-clustering by F measure was evident for samples that had been prepared in the same batch. Elevated frequency relative to controls characterized four to six TRBV segments in patients, TRBV5-6, TRBV5-1 and TRBV20-1 among them.

About this clonotype itself: What it binds is unknown.

The germline V and J ends were trimmed by 5 bases and 1 base, with 21 bases remaining between them. Germline V gene sequence: CDR1 SEHNR, CDR2 FQNEAQ (reference sequence). CDR3 length: 18 amino acids. The TCR beta cDNA libraries contained unique molecular identifiers. Input populations of roughly 0.85 to 11 million T cells gave rise to around 480,000 cDNA molecules. TCRdb re-analysed the PCR reads in MiXCR, keeping a single row per CDR3 protein. The sample yields approximately 440,000 distinct CDR3 sequences, under 55% seen once. The TCR originated in a girl aged 10-17 years with multiple sclerosis. This chain joins TRBV7-9 and TRBJ1-5, with a possible D match to TRBD1 (6 bases). The specimen was blood. In nucleotides, the CDR3 is TGTGCCAGCAGCCCCGCCACGGGGGCCGGCAGGAGCAATCAGCCCCAGCATTTT. Its translation is CASSPATGAGRSNQPQHF.